One T cell receptor (beta chain) is described in this entry. The specificity of this receptor is unknown. No per-base quality is available; no much larger clone lies one base away. Receptor libraries were prepared by PCR. The instrument was an Illumina HiSeq 2500. TCR libraries were prepared with molecular barcoding, using unique molecular identifiers to normalize TCRbeta repertoire quantification. TCRdb itself trimmed the public reads at Q25 with fastp, ran MiXCR and retained productive beta chains. For every CDR3 protein sequence, its rows merge into one entry that carries the most common genes and DNA. The sample table contains about 980,000 distinct CDR3 sequences; only one count was recorded for about 29% of them. The ten largest clonotypes hold about 28% of the sample. This specimen comes from a study of T-cell reconstitution after alpha-beta-depleted transplantation in children listed by TCRdb under 2016. Concerning the study at large: Using TCR repertoire profiling, the study followed T-cell immune reconstitution in a quantitative way in children after TCRalphabeta/CD19-depleted allogeneic hematopoietic cell transplantation. The investigation overall reported the following: In some patients, the high TCRbeta diversity seen at day 60 was put down to recipient T cells and intrathymic progenitors that had survived conditioning. Apparently early alphabetaT-cell count recovery about two months after transplant reportedly relied on only several hundred rapidly expanded clones derived from non-depleted graft cells. Over subsequent months, a decline in hyperexpanded clone frequencies was noted, and after one year, T-cell counts and TCRbeta diversity were mostly ascribed to newly produced T cells.

Sample treatment or condition, as interpreted from the label and publication: allogeneic hematopoietic cell transplantation with graft depleted of TCRalphabeta T cells and CD19 B cells. TCRalphabeta/CD19-depleted allogeneic hematopoietic cell grafts were given to the transplant recipients, all of whom were children. The germline V gene (reference sequence) supplies CDR1 DFQATT and CDR2 SNEGSKA. Including cysteine and phenylalanine, the CDR3 has 15 amino acids. The read is trimmed to its CDR3 DNA, 45 bases read in frame from base 1. Trimming accounts for 3 bases at V and 1 base at J, while the number of junction bases matched to no gene is 8.

Sequencing used PBMCs, mostly from graft donor cells, obtained 360 days after TCRalphabeta/CD19-depleted stem cell transplant. This clonotype originated in a boy in the first two years of life who had a stem cell transplant for SCID, so the T cells may come from the graft donor. This chain joins TRBV20-1 to TRBJ2-5; 7 of the junction bases match TRBD2. The nucleotides are TGCAGTGCTAGGAAGGGCTCGGGGGGCCAAGAGACCCAGTACTTC. It encodes CSARKGSGGQETQYF.